The T cell receptor beta chain described here comes from a study of blood T cells in healthy people across ages. Whole-study findings and limits: Higher diversity, along with more naive CD4+ cells, distinguished long-lived donors from aged donors.

On this clonotype: Its antigen remains unidentified.

A second PCR of roughly 7 to 11 cycles used a sample-barcoded 5' primer and a J-beta primer mix. Every molecule of cDNA carried a tag from a template-switch adaptor with 12 random nucleotides. Paired-end reads containing CDR3 totaled no fewer than 2.5 million for each sample. Via MiXCR, TCRdb re-called the 5' RACE reads, giving one row per CDR3 protein. The sample lists approximately 1,700,000 distinct CDR3 sequences; approximately 39% were seen once. The CDR3 consists of 15 residues. V was cut by 7 bases and J by 3 bases, with 19 bases left in between. CDR1 is MNHEY, CDR2 SVGAGI, per germline. J is TRBJ2-7 and V is TRBV6-5; tentative D call: TRBD1 (6 bases). This receptor was obtained from a human donor in good health. The sequencing sample was made of blood. DNA of the CDR3: TGTGCCAGCAAGGACGACAGGTCAGAGGACTACGAGCAGTACTTC. Translation gives CASKDDRSEDYEQYF.